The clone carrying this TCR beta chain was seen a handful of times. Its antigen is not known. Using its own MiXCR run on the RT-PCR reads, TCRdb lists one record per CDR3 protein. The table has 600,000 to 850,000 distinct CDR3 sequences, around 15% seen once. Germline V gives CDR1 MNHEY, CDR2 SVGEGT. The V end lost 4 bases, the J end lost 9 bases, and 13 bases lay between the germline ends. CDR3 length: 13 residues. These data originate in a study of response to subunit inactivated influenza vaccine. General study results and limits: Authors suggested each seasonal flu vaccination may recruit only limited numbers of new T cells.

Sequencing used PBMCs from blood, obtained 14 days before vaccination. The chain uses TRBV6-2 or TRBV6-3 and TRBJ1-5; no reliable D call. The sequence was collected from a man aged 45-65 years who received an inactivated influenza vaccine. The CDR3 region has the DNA TGTGCCAGCAGTTGGGTTCCAGTAGGGCCCCAGCATTTT. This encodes CASSWVPVGPQHF.